Presented here are 32 T cell receptor beta chains from one specimen sequenced in a study of PD-L1 blockade in urothelial cancer. Only in-frame clones appear in the TCRdb table, and some are missing; sequencing was by immunoSEQ multiplex PCR. Of fewer than 80,000 clones listed, 81% are singletons. Regarding time point: pretreatment peripheral blood. The source material was PBMCs, sampled around atezolizumab (anti-PD-L1) treatment. The receptors come from a man between 65 and 79 years old with urothelial cancer.

The chain carries TRBV19 and TRBJ2-7, with 10 positions matching TRBD1. Germline CDR1 LNHDA, CDR2 SQIVND (reference sequence). The CDR3 consists of 16 residues. The trim removed 5 bases at V and 3 bases at J, leaving 10 bases unmatched. The CDR3: CASSPRDRGGRYEQYF. DNA for the CDR3: TGTGCCAGTAGTCCCCGGGACAGGGGAGGTCGCTACGAGCAGTACTTC.

This chain connects TRBV2 to TRBJ2-3; D is undetermined. The V end lost 1 base, the J end lost 7 bases, and 6 bases lay between the germline ends. The CDR3 is made up of 12 amino acids. The germline V gene encodes CDR1 SNHLY and CDR2 FYNNEI. CDR3 coding DNA: TGTGCCAGCAGTGAAGACGAGTATACGCAGTATTTT. Amino acid sequence: CASSEDEYTQYF.

This chain joins TRBV19 and TRBJ2-5; D uncertain. Germline V lookup: CDR1 LNHDA, CDR2 SQIVND (reference sequence). V was cut by 4 bases and J by 2 bases, with 2 bases left in between. The CDR3 consists of 11 residues. The CDR3 DNA is TGTGCCAGTAGTACGCAAGAGACCCAGTACTTC. Translation gives CASSTQETQYF.

The CDR3: CASSPSSGRAGGELFF. CDR3 DNA sequence: TGTGCCAGCTCACCGTCCAGCGGGAGGGCCGGCGGGGAGCTGTTTTTT. V is TRBV18 and J is TRBJ2-2; 10 bases match TRBD2. Germline V lookup: CDR1 KGHSH, CDR2 LQKENI. The CDR3 totals 16 residues. Trimming took 3 bases from V and 7 from J; bases not matched to a gene: 8.

The chain is built from TRBV15 and TRBJ2-3; maybe TRBD1 (5 bases). The CDR3 is made up of 18 amino acids. The V and J ends lost 0 bases and 4 bases respectively, with 20 bases between them. Germline V gene data show CDR1 as LNHNV and CDR2 as YYDKDF (reference sequence). The CDR3 here is CATSRELFDSTFADTQYF. The CDR3 DNA is TGTGCCACCAGCAGAGAACTTTTTGACAGCACTTTTGCAGATACGCAGTATTTT.

The CDR3 is CASSGRDRGVDEKLFF. For the CDR3, the DNA is TGTGCCAGTAGTGGCCGGGACAGGGGGGTCGATGAAAAACTGTTTTTT. The V and J genes are TRBV19 and TRBJ1-4; 11 nucleotides align to TRBD1. Looked up from germline, CDR1 is LNHDA and CDR2 is SQIVND (reference sequence). This CDR3 contains 16 residues. V was pared by 5 bases and J by 6 bases, with 8 bases of the junction left unmatched.

J is TRBJ2-1 and V is TRBV2; 8 nucleotides agree with TRBD2. CDR1 and CDR2 (germline): SNHLY, FYNNEI. The trim removed 9 bases at V and 3 bases at J, leaving 10 bases unmatched. There are 15 residues in the CDR3. The CDR3 sequence is CARSKSGRNYNEQFF. In DNA form, the CDR3 reads TGTGCCAGAAGTAAAAGCGGGAGAAACTACAATGAGCAGTTCTTC.

The V call is TRBV9, the J call TRBJ1-2; no firm D call. This CDR3 has 14 amino acids. Germline-derived CDR1 and CDR2 are SGDLS and YYNGEE. The ends were cut back, 4 bases at V and 3 bases at J, with 13 bases in the middle. The CDR3 DNA follows: TGTGCCAGCAGCCCGAGCCTGTCCGACTATGGCTACACCTTC. Translating it yields CASSPSLSDYGYTF.

The chain has TRBV28 and TRBJ2-7; 9 nucleotides match TRBD2. V was clipped by 2 bases and J by 3 bases; unmatched bases: 11. CDR3 size: 17 residues. The V gene's germline CDR1 is MDHEN and CDR2 SYDVKM. CDR3 sequence (DNA): TGTGCCAGCAGTTTACGAGTAGCGGGGGTAAGGGACTACGAGCAGTACTTC. Protein: CASSLRVAGVRDYEQYF.

V is TRBV15 and J is TRBJ1-2, with D unclear. Between the trimmed V and J ends, which lost 3 bases and 8 bases, there was a span of 16 bases. The CDR3 loop spans 14 amino acids. Germline CDR1 is LNHNV and CDR2 is YYDKDF (reference sequence). The CDR3 DNA is TGTGCCACCAGCAGTGGGAGGACGGATGGGGGCTACACCTTC. Translation: CATSSGRTDGGYTF.

The V call is TRBV11-1, the J call TRBJ2-3; 8 bases are a match to TRBD2. CDR3 length: 13 residues. CDR1 is SGHAT and CDR2 is FQDESV in the germline V gene (reference sequence). V trimming: 9 bases; J trimming: 4 bases; junction bases outside the gene matches: 6. The CDR3 DNA reads as TGTGCCAGTCGACCGGGACTAGCAGATACGCAGTATTTT. Protein sequence: CASRPGLADTQYF. The whole variable domain, filled in from reference TRBV11-1 and TRBJ2-3, reads EAEVAQSPRYKITEKSQAVAFWCDPISGHATLYWYRQILGQGPELLVQFQDESVVDDSQLPKDRFSAERLKGVDSTLKIQPAELGDSAMYLCASRPGLADTQYFGPGTRLTVL.

This clone showed up just once. J is TRBJ2-3 and V is TRBV10-3; D perhaps matches TRBD1 (5 bases). V was trimmed by 7 bases and J by 4 bases, leaving 18 bases between them. The V gene's germline CDR1 is ENHRY and CDR2 SYGVKD. This CDR3 is 15 amino acids long. The CDR3 DNA is TGTGCCATCACGCCAGGCAGCCAAGGGGCAGATACGCAGTATTTT. Translating it yields CAITPGSQGADTQYF.

The chain joins TRBV19 to TRBJ2-1; TRBD1 is a possible D gene (6 bases). The CDR3 totals 16 residues. CDR1 and CDR2 (germline): LNHDA, SQIVND (reference sequence). Trimming pared 5 bases from V and 0 bases from J, leaving 14 bases between. The CDR3 nucleotides read TGTGCCAGTAGTCCCCTCCGACAGGCCTCCTACAATGAGCAGTTCTTC. It yields the protein CASSPLRQASYNEQFF.

The rearrangement joins TRBV7-2 to TRBJ2-1; the match to TRBD1 covers 7 bases. This CDR3 comprises 15 residues. The germline V gene has CDR1 SGHTA and CDR2 FQGNSA. Trimming took 5 bases from V and 4 from J; bases not matched to a gene: 8. CDR3 loop: CASSQDRESYNEQFF. The DNA of the CDR3 is TGTGCCAGCAGCCAAGACAGGGAGAGTTACAATGAGCAGTTCTTC.

The rearrangement joins TRBV15 to TRBJ2-1, with D tentatively TRBD1 (5 bases). Germline V gene sequence: CDR1 LNHNV, CDR2 YYDKDF (reference sequence). The CDR3 runs to 18 residues. Trimming took off 1 base at V and 0 bases at J, with 16 bases between the two ends. CDR3 in DNA: TGTGCCACCAGCAGAGCTCGCCCCATGACAGTCTCCTACAATGAGCAGTTCTTC. Its translation is CATSRARPMTVSYNEQFF.

The rearrangement joins TRBV19 to TRBJ1-2; a possible D gene is TRBD1 (5 bases). Germline-derived CDR1 and CDR2 are LNHDA and SQIVND (reference sequence). Trimming removed 6 bases at V and 7 bases at J, with 18 bases between. The CDR3 spans 14 residues. This CDR3 is CASRPEWGLGGYTF. The CDR3 nucleotides read TGTGCCAGTAGACCAGAATGGGGCCTCGGTGGCTACACCTTC. Full variable domain (outside the CDR3, taken from reference TRBV19 and TRBJ1-2): DGGITQSPKYLFRKEGQNVTLSCEQNLNHDAMYWYRQDPGQGLRLIYYSQIVNDFQKGDIAEGYSVSREKKESFPLTVTSAQKNPTAFYLCASRPEWGLGGYTFGSGTRLTVV.

The chain uses TRBV28 and TRBJ1-4; TRBD1 matches 7 bases. Germline CDR1 reads MDHEN; CDR2 reads SYDVKM. CDR3 length: 14 residues. The V segment lost 4 bases and the J segment 5 bases; nucleotides outside the gene matches: 4. CDR3 amino acids: CASSYGTANEKLFF. CDR3 sequence (DNA): TGTGCCAGCAGTTACGGGACAGCGAATGAAAAACTGTTTTTT. Complete variable domain (other parts from reference TRBV28 and TRBJ1-4): DVKVTQSSRYLVKRTGEKVFLECVQDMDHENMFWYRQDPGLGLRLIYFSYDVKMKEKGDIPEGYSVSREKKERFSLILESASTNQTSMYLCASSYGTANEKLFFGSGTQLSVL.

The sample holds one count of this clone. The CDR3 protein is CASSPSGTGDTEAFF. CDR3 nucleotide sequence: TGTGCCAGCTCACCATCCGGGACAGGGGACACTGAAGCTTTCTTT. The chain has TRBV18 and TRBJ1-1; 10 bases map to TRBD1. The CDR3 runs to 15 residues. Germline V gene lookup returns CDR1 KGHSH and CDR2 LQKENI. After removal of 2 bases from V and 3 bases from J, the junction contained 3 bases not matched to a gene.

The chain joins TRBV29-1 to TRBJ2-1; TRBD2 aligns across 7 bases. The germline gives CDR1 SQVTM, CDR2 ANQGSEA. Germline trimming cut 5 bases from V and 4 bases from J; bases unmatched to any gene: 5. CDR3 size: 13 residues. CDR3 coding DNA: TGCAGCGTTTCGGGAGGTGGTTACAATGAGCAGTTCTTC. Amino acid sequence: CSVSGGGYNEQFF.

V is TRBV5-8 and J is TRBJ2-2, with 8 nucleotides matching TRBD2. This CDR3 contains 16 residues. Germline-derived CDR1 and CDR2 are SGHTS and YDEGEE. V lost 5 bases to trimming and J lost 4 bases; unmatched junction nucleotides: 10. The CDR3 nucleotides are TGTGCCAGCAGTCTTCTTACGGGAGGGTCCACCGGGGAGCTGTTTTTT. It encodes CASSLLTGGSTGELFF.

This chain links TRBV6-5 with TRBJ1-1; 7 bases fit TRBD1. Trimming cost V 3 bases and J 3 bases; bases outside gene matches: 1. The CDR3 covers 13 residues. Germline loops: CDR1 MNHEY, CDR2 SVGAGI. CDR3 nucleotides: TGTGCCAGCAGTTATACAGGGGACACTGAAGCTTTCTTT. Residues: CASSYTGDTEAFF.

The chain carries TRBV5-8 and TRBJ1-5; 7 bases match TRBD1. The germline V gene has CDR1 SGHTS and CDR2 YDEGEE. This CDR3 has 18 amino acids. V lost 4 bases and J lost 0; bases outside the gene matches: 13. The CDR3 DNA follows: TGTGCCAGCAGCAACCACAGGGGAGGAGTGATTAGCAATCAGCCCCAGCATTTT. Its translation is CASSNHRGGVISNQPQHF.

V usage is TRBV5-1 and J usage is TRBJ2-2; D is possibly TRBD2 (6 bases). The V gene lost 5 bases and the J gene lost 5 bases, with 16 bases spanning the gap. Germline V gene lookup returns CDR1 SGHRS and CDR2 YFSETQ. The CDR3 covers 15 residues. The CDR3, as DNA: TGCGCCAGCAGTGTGGGTAGCGGAAGTACCGGGGAGCTGTTTTTT. Its translation: CASSVGSGSTGELFF.

The chain uses TRBV27 and TRBJ2-3; 11 positions agree with TRBD2. Germline V lookup: CDR1 MNHEY, CDR2 SMNVEV (reference sequence). The ends lost 4 bases at V and 0 bases at J; junction bases unmatched: 3. The CDR3 totals 16 residues. CDR3 amino acids: CASSSGTSGSTDTQYF. In DNA, the CDR3 is TGTGCCAGCAGTTCCGGGACTAGCGGTAGCACAGATACGCAGTATTTT.

This chain uses TRBV27 with TRBJ2-1; 7 nucleotides match TRBD2. The length of the CDR3 is 16 residues. The V and J ends lost 4 bases and 3 bases, in that order; junction bases with no gene match: 9. Germline assignment: CDR1 MNHEY and CDR2 SMNVEV (reference sequence). Here the CDR3 DNA reads TGTGCCAGCAGTTGGGCTACTGGCGGGAGCTACAATGAGCAGTTCTTC. This codes for CASSWATGGSYNEQFF.

For the CDR3, the DNA is TGTGCCAGCAGCTTCGCGCAGGACTACGAGCAGTACTTC. Translating gives CASSFAQDYEQYF. This sequence joins TRBV5-4 and TRBJ2-7; no reliable D call. V was clipped by 2 bases and J by 3 bases, with 9 bases between them. CDR1 and CDR2 from the germline V gene are SGHNT and YYREEE (reference sequence). This CDR3 is built from 13 residues. Full variable domain (outside the CDR3, taken from reference TRBV5-4 and TRBJ2-7): ETGVTQSPTHLIKTRGQQVTLRCSSQSGHNTVSWYQQALGQGPQFIFQYYREEENGRGNFPPRFSGLQFPNYSSELNVNALELDDSALYLCASSFAQDYEQYFGPGTRLTVT.

V usage is TRBV22-1 and J usage is TRBJ1-2; TRBD1, the D gene given by the table, was not confirmed from the DNA. TRBV22-1 is termed a pseudogene. CDR3 length equals 14 residues. CDR3 sequence: CPGSARGGIYGYTF. In DNA, the CDR3 is TGTCCTGGGAGCGCACGAGGGGGCATCTATGGCTACACCTTC.

The chain joins TRBV6-5 to TRBJ2-1; D call uncertain. The V gene lost 6 bases and the J gene lost 1 base, with 10 bases spanning the gap. The CDR3 is 14 amino acids. Germline V gives CDR1 MNHEY, CDR2 SVGAGI. The CDR3 here is CASSPTRSYNEQFF. The CDR3 DNA sequence: TGTGCCAGCAGCCCCACTCGTTCCTACAATGAGCAGTTCTTC.

This clone was detected only a few times. The chain carries TRBV5-6 and TRBJ1-2; D might be TRBD1 (5 bases). V was pared by 4 bases and J by 4 bases, with 8 bases between. Germline V CDR1 and CDR2: SGHDT, YYEEEE. CDR3 size: 12 residues. The CDR3 DNA follows: TGTGCCAGCAGCCTGACAGCCTATGGCTACACCTTC. Translating gives CASSLTAYGYTF.

V usage is TRBV5-4 and J usage is TRBJ2-1, with 11 bases matching TRBD2. This CDR3 spans 13 amino acids. Trimming cost V 3 bases and J 10 bases; bases outside gene matches: 3. Germline CDR1 is SGHNT and CDR2 is YYREEE (reference sequence). CDR3 sequence (DNA): TGTGCCAGCAGCTCACTAGCGGGAGACGAGCAGTTCTTC. This translates into CASSSLAGDEQFF.

This clone has just one count. The gene calls are TRBV14 and TRBJ2-1; TRBD1 aligns across 7 bases. With 3 bases clipped from V and 3 bases from J, the junction kept 5 bases outside the gene matches. This CDR3 region has 15 residues. Germline V gives CDR1 SGHDN, CDR2 FVKESK. This CDR3 is CASSQRQGFYNEQFF. CDR3 nucleotide sequence: TGTGCCAGCAGCCAGCGACAGGGCTTCTACAATGAGCAGTTCTTC.

The rearrangement joins TRBV5-4 to TRBJ2-7; 7 bases agree with TRBD1. The V segment lost 4 bases and the J segment 0 bases; nucleotides outside the gene matches: 7. This CDR3 contains 15 residues. CDR1 and CDR2 from the germline V gene are SGHNT and YYREEE (reference sequence). CDR3 bases: TGTGCCAGCAGCGCCTGGGACAGAAGCTCCTACGAGCAGTACTTC. Its protein product is CASSAWDRSSYEQYF.